This T cell receptor (beta chain) came from a study of T-cell memory formation after mild COVID-19. In its sample, this clonotype was seen a few times. TCRdb redid the calling of the 5' RACE reads with MiXCR, one entry per CDR3 protein. The sample comprises about 560,000 distinct CDR3 sequences, less than 25% of which are singletons, and approximately 8.4% rests with the top ten. Looked up from germline, CDR1 is SGHRS and CDR2 is YFSETQ. CDR3 length: 16 residues. V was pared by 0 bases and J by 4 bases, with 14 bases between. This receptor was identified in an adult woman who had mild COVID-19 (a few samples of this study predate the infection). Cell type and time point are not known. The chain has TRBV5-1 and TRBJ2-1; D may correspond to TRBD1 or TRBD2 (5 bases each). Sample: PBMCs or a T cell subset sorted from them (not recorded which). The CDR3 DNA reads TGCGCCAGCAGCTTGGCTGGGGCGGGCCCGTACAATGAGCAGTTCTTC. Translating gives CASSLAGAGPYNEQFF.